This entry features one T cell receptor beta chain sequence. CDR1 is SEHNR and CDR2 is FQNEAQ in the germline V gene (reference sequence). V was pared by 8 bases and J by 5 bases, with 20 bases of the junction left unmatched. The CDR3 covers 18 residues. This record comes from a study of CD8 T cells in Susac syndrome. An input of 0.5 to 1 ug of RNA was subjected to reverse transcription using random hexamers. TCRdb redid the calling of the immunoSEQ multiplex PCR reads with MiXCR, one entry per CDR3 protein. The sample has about 300,000 distinct CDR3 sequences; approximately 85% are singletons. The specimen sequenced was CD8+ T cells from PBMCs. The origin of this receptor is a human donor with multiple sclerosis. The chain couples TRBV7-9 to TRBJ2-2; 7 nucleotides agree with TRBD2. CDR3 amino acids: CASGYPGLGGSRTGELFF. The CDR3 nucleotides are TGTGCCAGCGGATATCCGGGACTCGGCGGGAGTCGTACCGGGGAGCTGTTTTTT.